The rows below give T cell receptor beta chains drawn from one sample of a study of blood T cell repertoires in COVID-19. The table came from immunoSEQ multiplex PCR; TCRdb's copy has only in-frame clones and leaves some out. The data hold a few hundred thousand clones, with 80% to 90% observed a single time. Sequencing was carried out using peripheral blood. These receptors came from a woman aged 50 to 65 with acute or convalescent COVID-19. The CDR3 runs from the conserved cysteine through the conserved F or W. A D gene is named only where the DNA matches it firmly. Clone size is not always given. Where it is, it says once, few, many or a class for expanded clones.

v_gene: TRBV11-2; abundance: few; d_gene: TRBD2; j_gene: TRBJ2-7; CDR3nt: TGTGCCAGCAGCCAGGGGACTAGCGGGAGGTACGAGCAGTACTTC; CDR3aa: CASSQGTSGRYEQYF
v_gene: TRBV7-3; abundance: -; d_gene: TRBD2; j_gene: TRBJ2-5; CDR3nt: TGTGCCAGCAGCGCTCTAGGGACTACTCAGGAGACCCAGTACTTC; CDR3aa: CASSALGTTQETQYF
v_gene: TRBV11-3; abundance: -; d_gene: TRBD1; j_gene: TRBJ1-6; CDR3nt: TGTGCCAGCAGTCTGACAGGGAATTCACCCCTCCACTTT; CDR3aa: CASSLTGNSPLHF
v_gene: TRBV27; abundance: once; d_gene: -; j_gene: TRBJ2-1; CDR3nt: TGTGCCAGCAGTTTTCAGGGCAATGAGCAGTTCTTC; CDR3aa: CASSFQGNEQFF
v_gene: TRBV9; abundance: -; d_gene: TRBD2; j_gene: TRBJ2-3; CDR3nt: TGTGCCAGCAGCGTAGCTCCTAGCGGGAGAAATCCAGGGCGGCAGTATTTT; CDR3aa: CASSVAPSGRNPGRQYF
v_gene: TRBV28; abundance: -; d_gene: TRBD2; j_gene: TRBJ2-1; CDR3nt: TGTGCCAGCGACCTTACTAGCGGGAGCTACAATGAGCAGTTCTTC; CDR3aa: CASDLTSGSYNEQFF
v_gene: TRBV27; abundance: -; d_gene: -; j_gene: TRBJ2-3; CDR3nt: TGTGCCAGCAGTTATTTCAGGGGCACAGATACGCAGTATTTT; CDR3aa: CASSYFRGTDTQYF
v_gene: TRBV7-2; abundance: -; d_gene: TRBD2; j_gene: TRBJ2-2; CDR3nt: TGTGCCAGCACACGAAAAGCGGGAGCGAACACCGGGGAGCTGTTTTTT; CDR3aa: CASTRKAGANTGELFF
v_gene: TRBV7-2; abundance: -; d_gene: -; j_gene: TRBJ2-2; CDR3nt: TGTGCCAGCAGCTTAGAGGCCAGGGGCATTCACACCGGGGAGCTGTTTTTT; CDR3aa: CASSLEARGIHTGELFF
v_gene: TRBV19; abundance: few; d_gene: -; j_gene: TRBJ1-3; CDR3nt: TGTGCCAGTAGTCGGGGAAAGCCTGGAAACACCATATATTTT; CDR3aa: CASSRGKPGNTIYF
v_gene: TRBV5-4; abundance: -; d_gene: -; j_gene: TRBJ1-2; CDR3nt: TGTGCCAGCAGCCATAGGTCGGGAGATTATGGCTACACCTTC; CDR3aa: CASSHRSGDYGYTF
v_gene: TRBV19; abundance: once; d_gene: -; j_gene: TRBJ2-7; CDR3nt: TGTGCCAGTAACGCTGCCGAAGCCCCCGAGCAGTACTTC; CDR3aa: CASNAAEAPEQYF
v_gene: TRBV5-1; abundance: -; d_gene: TRBD1; j_gene: TRBJ1-5; CDR3nt: TGCGCCAGCAGCTTGGATGGACAGGGTTCTCAGCCCCAGCATTTT; CDR3aa: CASSLDGQGSQPQHF
v_gene: TRBV7-2; abundance: -; d_gene: -; j_gene: TRBJ2-1; CDR3nt: TGTGCCAGCAGCTTAGCGGGGGGTAGTGAGATCGGGAATGAGCAGTTCTTC; CDR3aa: CASSLAGGSEIGNEQFF
v_gene: TRBV11-2; abundance: few; d_gene: TRBD2; j_gene: TRBJ2-7; CDR3nt: TGTGCCAGCAGCTTGGGGACTAGCGGCTCCTACGAGCAGTACTTC; CDR3aa: CASSLGTSGSYEQYF
v_gene: TRBV18; abundance: -; d_gene: -; j_gene: TRBJ1-5; CDR3nt: TGTGCCAGCTCACCAATGGTCGGACAGAATAGCAATCAGCCCCAGCATTTT; CDR3aa: CASSPMVGQNSNQPQHF
v_gene: TRBV30; abundance: few; d_gene: -; j_gene: TRBJ1-1; CDR3nt: TGTGCCTGGAGTCAAGGGGTCACTGAAGCTTTCTTT; CDR3aa: CAWSQGVTEAFF
v_gene: TRBV2; abundance: -; d_gene: -; j_gene: TRBJ1-4; CDR3nt: TGTGCCAGCACCCGCGGGGGTAGGGAAAAACTGTTTTTT; CDR3aa: CASTRGGREKLFF
v_gene: TRBV6-5; abundance: -; d_gene: -; j_gene: TRBJ1-2; CDR3nt: TGTGCCAGCAGTTACCTGACAGACCTCAACTATGGCTACACCTTC; CDR3aa: CASSYLTDLNYGYTF
v_gene: TRBV18; abundance: few; d_gene: -; j_gene: TRBJ1-2; CDR3nt: TGTGCCAGCTCACTAACAGATATTAACTATGGCTACACCTTC; CDR3aa: CASSLTDINYGYTF
v_gene: TRBV28; abundance: -; d_gene: -; j_gene: TRBJ1-4; CDR3nt: TGTGCCAGCAGTTTCGGGGGGGTTGAAAAACTGTTTTTT; CDR3aa: CASSFGGVEKLFF
v_gene: TRBV3-1/TRBV3-2; abundance: -; d_gene: -; j_gene: TRBJ2-7; CDR3nt: TGTGCCAGCAGCCAGGGGGGTTACGAGCAGTACTTC; CDR3aa: CASSQGGYEQYF
v_gene: TRBV7-3; abundance: -; d_gene: -; j_gene: TRBJ1-1; CDR3nt: TGTGCCAGCAGCAACAATATGAACACTGAAGCTTTCTTT; CDR3aa: CASSNNMNTEAFF
v_gene: TRBV7-6; abundance: -; d_gene: -; j_gene: TRBJ1-1; CDR3nt: TGTGCCAGCAGCTTAAGGGGAGGGGGGGACACTGAAGCTTTCTTT; CDR3aa: CASSLRGGGDTEAFF
v_gene: TRBV28; abundance: -; d_gene: TRBD2; j_gene: TRBJ2-5; CDR3nt: TGTGCCAGCAGTTTATCCTCGGCTAGCGGGAGTAGAGAGACCCAGTACTTC; CDR3aa: CASSLSSASGSRETQYF
v_gene: TRBV2; abundance: once; d_gene: -; j_gene: TRBJ1-2; CDR3nt: TGTGCCAGGAGGAAGCAAGATAACTATGGCTACACCTTC; CDR3aa: CARRKQDNYGYTF
v_gene: TRBV3-1/TRBV3-2; abundance: -; d_gene: TRBD2; j_gene: TRBJ2-7; CDR3nt: TGTGCCAGCAGCCAAGAGGGCCTAGCGGCCCTGGGGGGAGAGCAGTACTTC; CDR3aa: CASSQEGLAALGGEQYF
v_gene: TRBV5-5; abundance: -; d_gene: -; j_gene: TRBJ1-5; CDR3nt: TGTGCCAGCAGACCAGGGATCCTAAGCCCGAATAGCAATCAGCCCCAGCATTTT; CDR3aa: CASRPGILSPNSNQPQHF
v_gene: TRBV11-1; abundance: -; d_gene: -; j_gene: TRBJ2-1; CDR3nt: TGTGCCAGCAGCTTAATTGGTGGCGGGGTTTCCAATGAGCAGTTCTTC; CDR3aa: CASSLIGGGVSNEQFF
v_gene: TRBV7-9; abundance: -; d_gene: -; j_gene: TRBJ1-5; CDR3nt: TGTGCCAGCAGCTCACAGGGTAGCAATCAGCCCCAGCATTTT; CDR3aa: CASSSQGSNQPQHF
v_gene: TRBV5-8; abundance: -; d_gene: TRBD1; j_gene: TRBJ1-5; CDR3nt: TGTGCCAGCAGCTTGGCTCAGGGGGCTTACCAGCCCCAGCATTTT; CDR3aa: CASSLAQGAYQPQHF
v_gene: TRBV9; abundance: -; d_gene: TRBD1; j_gene: TRBJ2-7; CDR3nt: TGTGCCAGCAGCCCCCGGACAGGGGACTACGAGCAGTACTTC; CDR3aa: CASSPRTGDYEQYF
v_gene: TRBV27; abundance: once; d_gene: -; j_gene: TRBJ2-1; CDR3nt: TGTGCCTCGGCTGGCGGTTACAATGAGCAGTTCTTC; CDR3aa: CASAGGYNEQFF
v_gene: TRBV25-1; abundance: -; d_gene: TRBD2; j_gene: TRBJ2-2; CDR3nt: TGTGCCAGCAGTGACTCTGCGGGAGGAGTCGCCGGGGAGCTGTTTTTT; CDR3aa: CASSDSAGGVAGELFF
v_gene: TRBV24-1; abundance: -; d_gene: TRBD1; j_gene: TRBJ1-5; CDR3nt: TGTGCCACCAGTGCCGAGGACAGGGCCCAGCATTTT; CDR3aa: CATSAEDRAQHF
v_gene: TRBV28; abundance: -; d_gene: -; j_gene: TRBJ2-1; CDR3nt: TGTGCCAGCAGTAAATCCGGTTACTACAATGAGCAGTTCTTC; CDR3aa: CASSKSGYYNEQFF
v_gene: TRBV4-3; abundance: -; d_gene: TRBD2; j_gene: TRBJ2-7; CDR3nt: TGCGCCAGCAGCCAAGGACCCCTTGCGGGAGGATCCTACGAGCAGTACTTC; CDR3aa: CASSQGPLAGGSYEQYF
v_gene: TRBV2; abundance: -; d_gene: -; j_gene: TRBJ1-2; CDR3nt: TGTGCCAGCAGCAACCGGAGGGCAGGGTGGTTGGGCTACACCTTC; CDR3aa: CASSNRRAGWLGYTF
v_gene: TRBV9; abundance: -; d_gene: -; j_gene: TRBJ1-4; CDR3nt: TGTGCCAGCAGCGTAGGGTGGACCGGGGGGGATGAAAAACTGTTTTTT; CDR3aa: CASSVGWTGGDEKLFF
v_gene: TRBV19; abundance: -; d_gene: TRBD1; j_gene: TRBJ2-1; CDR3nt: TGTGCCAGTAACCGAGACAGGGGGCCCTACAATGAGCAGTTCTTC; CDR3aa: CASNRDRGPYNEQFF
v_gene: TRBV4-2; abundance: -; d_gene: TRBD2; j_gene: TRBJ2-7; CDR3nt: TGTGCCAGCAGCCCAATGACTAGCGGGAGCCAGAACGAGCAGTACTTC; CDR3aa: CASSPMTSGSQNEQYF
v_gene: TRBV30; abundance: -; d_gene: TRBD1; j_gene: TRBJ2-7; CDR3nt: TGTGCCACAACCGGACAGGTCCGAGGGGACGAGCAGTACTTC; CDR3aa: CATTGQVRGDEQYF
v_gene: TRBV24-1; abundance: once; d_gene: TRBD2; j_gene: TRBJ2-1; CDR3nt: TGTGCCACCAGTGAGTTAGCGGGAGAGCCCCTCTCCTACAATGAGCAGTTCTTC; CDR3aa: CATSELAGEPLSYNEQFF
v_gene: TRBV5-1; abundance: -; d_gene: -; j_gene: TRBJ1-3; CDR3nt: TGCGCCAGCAGCCAAACTTTCGGAAACACCATATATTTT; CDR3aa: CASSQTFGNTIYF
v_gene: TRBV29-1; abundance: -; d_gene: TRBD1; j_gene: TRBJ2-7; CDR3nt: TGCAGCGTTGACGCCGGACAGGGGGCGTACGAGCAGTACTTC; CDR3aa: CSVDAGQGAYEQYF